This T cell receptor (beta chain) is from a study of T cell responses to AZD1222 COVID-19 vaccine. With regard to this clone: The antigen is not known.

Study conclusions and caveats: After two AZD1222 doses, spike-specific TCR breadth and depth rose versus day 0. Most donors were white British and more were female, and clonal diversity was possibly underestimated. Sampling captured repertoires only after the peak T cell response. There were vaccine-associated CD4 TCRs across spike, dominant at 160-218 and 743-854.

V dropped 3 bases and J dropped 5; count of bases not matched to a gene: 8. The CDR3 has 15 residues. Germline V gene data show CDR1 as KGHSH and CDR2 as LQKENI. This table comes from immunoSEQ multiplex PCR, and its TCRdb copy is limited to in-frame clones, with some not included. This table holds 130,000 to 150,000 clones, 89% found once. The sequence was collected from an adult in good health. The specimen was peripheral blood, collected on day 0 of AZD1222 vaccination. The chain joins TRBV18 to TRBJ2-5, with 8 positions matching TRBD2. In nucleotides, the CDR3 is TGTGCCAGCTCACCGATCCGAGCGGGAGCTGAGACCCAGTACTTC. Translated: CASSPIRAGAETQYF.